Detailed here is one T cell receptor beta chain. Sequence at one end of the junction differs from germline and may be a read error. Primers included in the PCR were 60 Vbeta and 13 Jbeta primers. Here immunoSEQ multiplex PCR was the method, and the copy in TCRdb shows in-frame clones only, minus some. Among approximately 110,000 clones, roughly 70% were seen once, and the ten largest hold 4% to 5%. The sample originates from a study of cytomegalovirus exposure and HLA in healthy donors. CDR3 size: 14 residues. Germline CDR1 and CDR2: PRHDT and FYEKMQ (reference sequence). This cohort consisted of healthy bone marrow donors. Donors counted as nominally healthy when sampled, yet unrecorded immune exposures were likely.

Sample: PBMCs. This TCR was recovered from a woman aged 40 to 50 in good health and CMV-seronegative. V gene TRBV13 combines with J gene TRBJ2-3; the D gene is possibly TRBD1 (5 bases). CDR3 sequence: CASSLGAGFETQYF. The CDR3 DNA is TGTGCCAGCAGCCTAGGAGCAGGGTTTGAGACGCAGTATTTT.